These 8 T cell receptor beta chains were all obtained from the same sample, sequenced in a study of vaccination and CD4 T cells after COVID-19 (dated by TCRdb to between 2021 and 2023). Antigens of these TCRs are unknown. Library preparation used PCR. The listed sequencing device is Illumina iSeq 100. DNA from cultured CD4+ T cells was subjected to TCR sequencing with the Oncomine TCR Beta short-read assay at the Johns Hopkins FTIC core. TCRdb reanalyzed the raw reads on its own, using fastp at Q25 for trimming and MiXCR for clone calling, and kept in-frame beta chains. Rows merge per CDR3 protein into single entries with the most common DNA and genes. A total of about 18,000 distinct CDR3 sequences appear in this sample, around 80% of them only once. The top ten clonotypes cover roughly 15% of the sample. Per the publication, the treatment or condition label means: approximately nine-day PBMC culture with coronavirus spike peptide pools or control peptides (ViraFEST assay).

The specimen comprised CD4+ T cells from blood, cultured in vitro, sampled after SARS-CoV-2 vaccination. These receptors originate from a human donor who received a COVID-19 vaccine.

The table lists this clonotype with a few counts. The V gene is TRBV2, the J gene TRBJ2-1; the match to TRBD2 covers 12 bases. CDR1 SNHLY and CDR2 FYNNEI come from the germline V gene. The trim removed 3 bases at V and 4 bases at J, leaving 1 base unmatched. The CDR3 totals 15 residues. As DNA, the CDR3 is TGTGCCAGCAGTGAGACTAGCGGGGGATACAATGAGCAGTTCTTC. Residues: CASSETSGGYNEQFF.

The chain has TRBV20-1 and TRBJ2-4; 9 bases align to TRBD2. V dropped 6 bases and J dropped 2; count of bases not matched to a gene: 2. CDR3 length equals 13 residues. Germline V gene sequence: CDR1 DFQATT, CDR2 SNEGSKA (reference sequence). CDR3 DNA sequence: TGCAGTGCCGCGGGGGGGACCAAAAACATTCAGTACTTC. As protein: CSAAGGTKNIQYF.

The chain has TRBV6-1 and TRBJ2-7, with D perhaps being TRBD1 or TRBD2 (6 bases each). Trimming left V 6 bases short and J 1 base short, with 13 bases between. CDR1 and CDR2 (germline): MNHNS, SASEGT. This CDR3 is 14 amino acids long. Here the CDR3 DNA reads TGTGCCAGCAGACGGGGGCAGTCTTCCTACGAGCAGTACTTC. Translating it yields CASRRGQSSYEQYF.

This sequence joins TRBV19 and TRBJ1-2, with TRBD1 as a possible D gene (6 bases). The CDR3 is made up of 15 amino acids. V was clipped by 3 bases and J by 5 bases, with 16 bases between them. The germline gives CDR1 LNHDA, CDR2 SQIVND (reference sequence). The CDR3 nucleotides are TGTGCCAGTAGTATCTCTGGGGGCGATGGTTATGGCTACACCTTC. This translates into CASSISGGDGYGYTF.

CDR3 in amino acids: CASSAGTGGNSQPQHF. The CDR3 coding sequence is TGTGCCAGCAGTGCCGGGACAGGGGGAAATAGTCAGCCCCAGCATTTT. V gene TRBV6-1 combines with J gene TRBJ1-5; 11 bases match TRBD1. The CDR3 is 16 amino acids. In germline, CDR1 is MNHNS, CDR2 SASEGT. J gave up 6 bases and V 4 bases, and 8 bases lay outside the gene matches.

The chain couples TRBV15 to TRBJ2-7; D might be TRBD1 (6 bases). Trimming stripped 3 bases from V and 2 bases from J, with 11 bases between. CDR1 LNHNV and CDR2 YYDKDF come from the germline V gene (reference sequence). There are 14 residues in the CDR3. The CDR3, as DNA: TGTGCCACCAGCAGGAGACAGGCACCCTACGAGCAGTACTTC. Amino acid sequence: CATSRRQAPYEQYF.

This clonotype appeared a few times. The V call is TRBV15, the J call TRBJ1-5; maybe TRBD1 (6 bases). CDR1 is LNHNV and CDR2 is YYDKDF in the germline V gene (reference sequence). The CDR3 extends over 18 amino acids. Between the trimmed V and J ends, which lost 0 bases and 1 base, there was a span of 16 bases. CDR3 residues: CATSRDFRGGPSNQPQHF. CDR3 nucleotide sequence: TGTGCCACCAGCAGAGATTTTCGGGGGGGGCCCAGCAATCAGCCCCAGCATTTT.

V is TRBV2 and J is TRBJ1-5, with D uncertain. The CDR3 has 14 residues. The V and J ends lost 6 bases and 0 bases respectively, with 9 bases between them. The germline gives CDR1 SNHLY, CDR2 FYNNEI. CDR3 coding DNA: TGTGCCAGCAGGCGGCGGGATAGCAATCAGCCCCAGCATTTT. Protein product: CASRRRDSNQPQHF.